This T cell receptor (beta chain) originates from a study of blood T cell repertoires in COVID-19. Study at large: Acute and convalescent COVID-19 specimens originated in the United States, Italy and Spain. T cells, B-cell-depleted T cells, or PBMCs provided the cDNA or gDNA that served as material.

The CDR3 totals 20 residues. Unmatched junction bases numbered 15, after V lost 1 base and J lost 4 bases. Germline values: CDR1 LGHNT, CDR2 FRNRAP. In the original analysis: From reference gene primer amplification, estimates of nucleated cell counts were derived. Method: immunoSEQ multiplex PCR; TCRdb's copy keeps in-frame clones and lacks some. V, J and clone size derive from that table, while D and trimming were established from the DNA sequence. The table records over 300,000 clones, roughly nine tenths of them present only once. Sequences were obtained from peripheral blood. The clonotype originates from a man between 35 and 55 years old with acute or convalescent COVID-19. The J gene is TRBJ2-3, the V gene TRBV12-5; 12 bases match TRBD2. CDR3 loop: CASGLADPGLAGFDSDTQYF. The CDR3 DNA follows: TGTGCTAGTGGTTTGGCGGACCCGGGACTAGCGGGCTTCGACTCAGATACGCAGTATTTT.